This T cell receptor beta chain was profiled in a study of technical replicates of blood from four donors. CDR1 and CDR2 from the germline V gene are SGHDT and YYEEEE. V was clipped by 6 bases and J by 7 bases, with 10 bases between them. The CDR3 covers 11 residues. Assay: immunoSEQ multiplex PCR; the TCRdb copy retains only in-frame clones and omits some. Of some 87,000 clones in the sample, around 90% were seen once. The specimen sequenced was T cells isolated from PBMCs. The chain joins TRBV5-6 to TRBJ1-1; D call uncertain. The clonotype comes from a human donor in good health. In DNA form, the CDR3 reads TGTGCCAGCACCCTCGGTGGTGAAGCTTTCTTT. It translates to CASTLGGEAFF.